This T cell receptor (beta chain) originates from a study of glioma-infiltrating T cells after dendritic cell vaccination. Study-wide background: Samples are from glioblastoma patients in Phase I and II dendritic cell vaccine trials.

Up to about 2 ug genomic DNA was used for TCRB CDR3 amplification. The PCR used 60 V beta and 13 J beta primers. The method was immunoSEQ multiplex PCR; TCRdb's version includes in-frame clones alone and lacks a portion of them. The sample consists of about 82,000 clones, about 87% of them appearing once. Isocitrate dehydrogenase mutation was absent in all glioblastoma patients. CDR3 length: 15 amino acids. The V end lost 6 bases, the J end lost 4 bases, and 16 bases lay between the germline ends. CDR1 is SNHLY, CDR2 FYNNEI, per germline. The chain links TRBV2 to TRBJ2-1; possibly TRBD1 for D (6 bases). This clonotype was obtained from a human donor with glioblastoma. Sequencing was performed on blood, taken before dendritic cell vaccination. The CDR3: CASRFRQATYNEQFF. In DNA form, the CDR3 reads TGTGCCAGCAGGTTTAGACAGGCTACTTACAATGAGCAGTTCTTC.